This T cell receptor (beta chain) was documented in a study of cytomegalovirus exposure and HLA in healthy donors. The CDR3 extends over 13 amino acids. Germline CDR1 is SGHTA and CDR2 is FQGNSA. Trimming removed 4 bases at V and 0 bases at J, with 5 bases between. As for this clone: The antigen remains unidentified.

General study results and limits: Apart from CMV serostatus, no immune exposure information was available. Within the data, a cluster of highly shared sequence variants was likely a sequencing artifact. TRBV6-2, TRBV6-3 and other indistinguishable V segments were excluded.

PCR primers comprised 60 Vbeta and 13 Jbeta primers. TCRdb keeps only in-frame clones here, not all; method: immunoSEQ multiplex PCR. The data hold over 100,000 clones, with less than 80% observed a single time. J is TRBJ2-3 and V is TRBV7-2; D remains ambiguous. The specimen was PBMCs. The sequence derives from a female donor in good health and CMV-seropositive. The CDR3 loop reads CASSYTSTDTQYF. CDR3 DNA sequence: TGTGCCAGCAGCTATACAAGCACAGATACGCAGTATTTT.